This TCR beta chain came from a study of blood T cell repertoires in COVID-19. In the study overall: The study drew acute and convalescent COVID-19 samples from the United States, Italy and Spain. T cells, B-cell-depleted T cells, or PBMCs provided the cDNA or gDNA that served as material.

Per the study methods: Amplifying reference gene primers gave estimates of nucleated cell counts. Sequenced by immunoSEQ multiplex PCR; TCRdb stores in-frame clones only, minus some. V and J calls and clone size follow that table, whereas D and trimming were derived from the DNA. The table shows roughly 320,000 clones, with 89% occurring only once. Followed longitudinally, the Seattle patients had been enrolled during active infection. The CDR3 loop spans 19 amino acids. This rearrangement joins TRBV21-1 to TRBJ2-7; the table's D call TRBD1 went unverified against the DNA. TRBV21-1 corresponds to a pseudogene. The sequenced sample consisted of peripheral blood. This TCR derives from a woman aged 30 to 39 with COVID-19, enrolled during active disease. CDR3 bases: TGTGCCAGCAGCAAAGCCGGCAGACAGGGGGCCTATTCTCGGTACGAGCAGTACTTC. Translation gives CASSKAGRQGAYSRYEQYF.